This entry lists 4 T cell receptor beta chains sequenced from one sample in a study of cytomegalovirus exposure and HLA in healthy donors. PCR used 60 Vbeta primers and 13 Jbeta primers. Only in-frame clones appear in the TCRdb table, and some are missing; sequencing was by immunoSEQ multiplex PCR. The sample lists about 110,000 clones; about two thirds were seen once. Input material: PBMCs. The receptors originated from a woman in her thirties or forties in good health and CMV-seropositive.

V gene TRBV4-1 combines with J gene TRBJ1-1, with 7 positions matching TRBD1. V lost 1 base and J lost 5; bases outside the gene matches: 4. Per the germline V gene, CDR1 is MGHRA and CDR2 is YSYEKL. The CDR3 runs to 14 residues. CDR3 bases: TGCGCCAGCAGCCAAGGCGCAGGGGGGACTGAAGCTTTCTTT. It specifies CASSQGAGGTEAFF.

The chain recombines TRBV25-1 with TRBJ1-4; a weak D match, TRBD1 (5 bases). CDR1 and CDR2 from the germline V gene are MGHDK and SYGVNS. Trimming stripped 3 bases from V and 3 bases from J, with 11 bases between. This CDR3 has 15 amino acids. The DNA of the CDR3 is TGTGCCAGCAGTGACCTGGGGCTATCTAATGAAAAACTGTTTTTT. This translates into CASSDLGLSNEKLFF.

This clone occurred a few times. The chain combines TRBV13 with TRBJ1-2; no firm D call. The CDR3 has 15 residues. In germline, CDR1 is PRHDT, CDR2 FYEKMQ (reference sequence). V was shortened by 2 bases and J by 8 bases, with 18 bases between the two germline ends. This CDR3 is CASSLYEGGAYGYTF. For the CDR3, the DNA is TGTGCCAGCAGCTTATACGAGGGAGGTGCATACGGCTACACCTTC. Full variable domain (rest looked up from reference TRBV13 and TRBJ1-2): AAGVIQSPRHLIKEKRETATLKCYPIPRHDTVYWYQQGPGQDPQFLISFYEKMQSDKGSIPDRFSAQQFSDYHSELNMSSLELGDSALYFCASSLYEGGAYGYTFGSGTRLTVV.

This clone was observed a few times. This chain links TRBV2 with TRBJ1-1, with unresolved D. The CDR3 has 14 amino acids. The germline V and J ends were trimmed by 7 bases and 2 bases, with 14 bases remaining between them. CDR1 SNHLY and CDR2 FYNNEI come from the germline V gene. CDR3 in DNA: TGTGCCAGCACGAGGGCCTTCGGCAACACTGAAGCTTTCTTT. The encoded protein is CASTRAFGNTEAFF.